This T cell receptor (beta chain) originates from a study of blood T cell repertoires in COVID-19. Study-level information: Specimens from acute and convalescent COVID-19 originated in the United States, Italy and Spain. Sample material is recorded as cDNA or gDNA derived from T cells, B-cell-depleted T cells, or PBMCs.

V shed 3 bases and J shed 2 bases, with 14 bases lying between them. Germline loops: CDR1 DFQATT, CDR2 SNEGSKA (reference sequence). The CDR3 has 15 residues. As handled by the study authors: Estimated nucleated cell counts came from reference gene primer amplification. Sequencing was performed with immunoSEQ multiplex PCR; in TCRdb, only in-frame clones are kept and a portion is missing. V and J calls and clone size follow that table, whereas D and trimming were derived from the DNA. The data hold tens of thousands of clones, with around 81% observed a single time. The chain uses TRBV20-1 and TRBJ1-5; the D gene is possibly TRBD1 (6 bases). This clonotype originated in an elderly man with acute or convalescent COVID-19. Input material: peripheral blood. This CDR3 is CSASWGGAGNQPQHF. The CDR3, as DNA: TGCAGTGCTAGTTGGGGGGGCGCAGGCAATCAGCCCCAGCATTTT.